One sample yielded the 25 T cell receptor beta chains listed below, sequenced in a study of T cell repertoires in cytomegalovirus infection. Via MiXCR, TCRdb re-called the reads, giving one row per CDR3 protein. The data contain hundreds of thousands of distinct CDR3 sequences, 8% to 10% of them seen just once; the ten biggest clones take up more than 2.5%. Sequenced: PBMCs. Source of these receptors: a human donor in good health (CMV status not recorded). Some clones in this sample may be carry-over from other donors' samples.

Ten or more counts support this clonotype. The chain couples TRBV6-6 to TRBJ2-7; 7 positions match TRBD1. Germline loops: CDR1 MNHNY, CDR2 SVGAGI (reference sequence). The CDR3 consists of 15 residues. Trimming at V came to 2 bases and at J to 7 bases, leaving 11 bases not matched to a gene. The CDR3 region is CASSYRPTTGQEQYF. The CDR3 DNA sequence: TGTGCCAGCAGTTACCGCCCTACGACAGGGCAGGAGCAGTACTTC.

Many counts were recorded for this clonotype. The chain is built from TRBV7-2 and TRBJ1-4; 7 bases are a match to TRBD1. The CDR3 consists of 16 residues. Per the germline V gene, CDR1 is SGHTA and CDR2 is FQGNSA. Trimming cost V 4 bases and J 3 bases; bases outside gene matches: 8. DNA of the CDR3: TGTGCCAGCAGCTCTACGGACAGGCGATCTAATGAAAAACTGTTTTTT. Amino acids: CASSSTDRRSNEKLFF. Based on the CDR3 plus reference TRBV7-2 and TRBJ1-4, the full variable domain is GAGVSQSPSNKVTEKGKDVELRCDPISGHTALYWYRQSLGQGLEFLIYFQGNSAPDKSGLPSDRFSAERTGGSVSTLTIQRTQQEDSAVYLCASSSTDRRSNEKLFFGSGTQLSVL.

V is TRBV20-1 and J is TRBJ1-1, with a weak D call TRBD1 (5 bases). The V and J ends lost 3 bases and 6 bases respectively, with 11 bases between them. The germline V gene has CDR1 DFQATT and CDR2 SNEGSKA (reference sequence). The CDR3 is made up of 12 amino acids. The CDR3 spells CSARGGPPEAFF. As DNA, the CDR3 is TGCAGTGCTAGGGGGGGTCCCCCTGAAGCTTTCTTT.

CDR3 in DNA: TGTGCCAGTAGTATACAAGGAGCCAGGGCAAGTCAGCCCCAGCATTTT. This gives the protein CASSIQGARASQPQHF. The rearrangement joins TRBV19 to TRBJ1-5; D possibly corresponds to TRBD1 (5 bases). Germline V CDR1 and CDR2: LNHDA, SQIVND (reference sequence). The CDR3 totals 16 residues. The V gene lost 2 bases and the J gene lost 6 bases, with 17 bases spanning the gap. Complete variable domain (other parts from reference TRBV19 and TRBJ1-5): DGGITQSPKYLFRKEGQNVTLSCEQNLNHDAMYWYRQDPGQGLRLIYYSQIVNDFQKGDIAEGYSVSREKKESFPLTVTSAQKNPTAFYLCASSIQGARASQPQHFGDGTRLSIL.

There are many counts of this clonotype. CDR3 residues: CASSLRGRNTEAFF. CDR3 in DNA: TGTGCCAGCAGCTTGCGAGGGCGGAACACTGAAGCTTTCTTT. The chain joins TRBV5-6 to TRBJ1-1, with unresolved D. V shed 1 base and J shed 1 base, with 8 bases lying between them. The length of the CDR3 is 14 residues. Per the germline V gene, CDR1 is SGHDT and CDR2 is YYEEEE.

This clonotype has a handful of counts. The chain combines TRBV20-1 with TRBJ2-7; 7 nucleotides agree with TRBD1. Germline assignment: CDR1 DFQATT and CDR2 SNEGSKA (reference sequence). V lost 7 bases and J lost 4; bases outside the gene matches: 10. This CDR3 is 13 amino acids long. CDR3 protein: CSGGDRATYEQYF. The CDR3 DNA reads TGCAGTGGGGGCGACAGGGCAACTTACGAGCAGTACTTC.

This clonotype was seen a handful of times. It may be a read error: a sequence one base away is much more abundant. The chain recombines TRBV7-3 with TRBJ2-2, with TRBD1 as a possible D gene (5 bases). The CDR3 extends over 17 amino acids. Per germline, CDR1 SGHTA and CDR2 FQGTGA. CDR3 bases: TGTCCCAGCAGCTTAGACCCCTCGACAGTATTCACCGGGGAGCTGTTTTTT. Its protein is CPSSLDPSTVFTGELFF.

This clonotype occurred a few times. The rearrangement uses TRBV2 and TRBJ2-3; D is unclear. Germline CDR1 reads SNHLY; CDR2 reads FYNNEI. The CDR3 contains 14 residues. V lost 7 bases, J lost 4 bases, and 15 bases lay in between. CDR3 region: CASKLGFSSDTQYF. CDR3 in DNA: TGTGCCAGCAAGTTGGGGTTCTCCTCAGATACGCAGTATTTT.

Ten or more counts support this clonotype. V is TRBV29-1 and J is TRBJ2-4; tentative D call: TRBD1 (5 bases). CDR3 length: 13 amino acids. Trimming left V 3 bases short and J 9 bases short, with 15 bases between. CDR1 and CDR2 (germline): SQVTM, ANQGSEA. The CDR3 DNA reads as TGCAGCGTTGATGGATACGAAAGGGGCATTCAGTACTTC. This sequence encodes CSVDGYERGIQYF. Supplemented by reference TRBV29-1 and TRBJ2-4, the full variable domain reads SAVISQKPSRDICQRGTSLTIQCQVDSQVTMMFWYRQQPGQSLTLIATANQGSEATYESGFVIDKFPISRPNLTFSTLTVSNMSPEDSSIYLCSVDGYERGIQYFGAGTRLSVL.

This clonotype was recorded many times. The chain employs TRBV12-3 or TRBV12-4 and TRBJ2-6, with D unresolved. This CDR3 spans 15 amino acids. V was pared by 3 bases and J by 2 bases, with 8 bases between. The DNA for the CDR3 is TGTGCCAGCAGTTTGAGTAAAGCTGGGGCCAACGTCCTGACTTTC. It is translated as CASSLSKAGANVLTF.

The chain couples TRBV10-3 to TRBJ1-1; 7 bases line up with TRBD1. The junction had 9 bases not matched to a gene; V was cut back by 7 bases and J by 4 bases. CDR3 length equals 14 residues. Germline CDR1 ENHRY, CDR2 SYGVKD. Here the CDR3 DNA reads TGTGCCATCATTGACCCAGGGGGTAGCACTGAAGCTTTCTTT. The encoded protein is CAIIDPGGSTEAFF.

There are many counts of this clonotype. The chain has TRBV4-1 and TRBJ2-1, with D unresolved. The CDR3 loop spans 12 amino acids. V shed 0 bases and J shed 9 bases, with 6 bases lying between them. CDR1 is MGHRA, CDR2 YSYEKL, per germline. This CDR3 is CASSQDLLEQFF. The DNA for the CDR3 is TGCGCCAGCAGCCAAGATTTACTTGAGCAGTTCTTC.

This clonotype was seen repeatedly, ten times or more. At one of its ends the junction is not consistent with the germline gene, which may arise from a read error. The chain uses TRBV29-1 and TRBJ1-1; tentative D call: TRBD1 (5 bases). CDR1 and CDR2 (germline): SQVTM, ANQGSEA. The CDR3 sequence is 13 residues long. The DNA for the CDR3 is TGCAGCGTTGACCCCCGGGCAGGGCTTGAAACTTTCTTT. Encoded protein: CSVDPRAGLETFF.

This clonotype was observed at least ten times. The V and J genes are TRBV12-3 or TRBV12-4 and TRBJ2-4; TRBD2 might be the D (5 bases). The length of the CDR3 is 14 residues. Trimming shortened V by 3 bases and J by 7 bases, and 13 bases separated the two germline ends. CDR3 in amino acids: CASSFSVGRNIQYF. CDR3 DNA sequence: TGTGCCAGCAGTTTTAGCGTAGGGCGGAACATTCAGTACTTC.

Concerning this clonotype itself: One base away lies a much larger clone, so this may be a sequencing read error. The rearrangement links TRBV7-6 to TRBJ2-3; TRBD2 is a possible D gene (6 bases). V gave up 3 bases and J gave up 8 bases, with 12 bases separating them. The germline V gene encodes CDR1 SGHVS and CDR2 FNYEAQ. This CDR3 has 13 residues. CDR3 sequence: CASSFDPGGTQYF. The DNA of the CDR3 is TGTGCCAGCAGCTTCGACCCCGGGGGTACGCAGTATTTT.

This clonotype was counted a few times. The genes are TRBV29-1 and TRBJ2-7; D unresolved. The germline V gene encodes CDR1 SQVTM and CDR2 ANQGSEA. Trimming left V 4 bases short and J 1 base short, with 5 bases between. The CDR3 runs to 11 residues. The CDR3 loop is CSVGESYEQYV. Written as DNA, the CDR3 is TGCAGCGTTGGCGAGTCCTACGAGCAGTACGTC.

In this sample, this clonotype turned up many times. The gene calls are TRBV20-1 and TRBJ1-2; possibly TRBD1 for D (6 bases). Germline values: CDR1 DFQATT, CDR2 SNEGSKA (reference sequence). V was pared by 1 base and J by 4 bases, with 16 bases between. This CDR3 is built from 15 residues. The CDR3 is CSARGSRQGSYGYTF. The CDR3 nucleotides read TGCAGTGCTAGAGGGTCGCGGCAGGGGTCCTATGGCTACACCTTC.

This clonotype was picked up many times. The CDR3 protein is CASSVNKGEQYF. The CDR3 DNA reads TGTGCCAGCAGCGTAAATAAGGGCGAGCAGTACTTC. The chain joins TRBV9 to TRBJ2-7; D ambiguous. Between the trimmed V and J ends, which lost 1 base and 6 bases, there was a span of 8 bases. Germline assignment: CDR1 SGDLS and CDR2 YYNGEE. The CDR3 length is 12 residues.

About this clonotype: Sequence at one end of the junction differs from germline and may be a read error. The rearrangement uses TRBV15 and TRBJ2-1; TRBD2 matches at 7 bases. The CDR3 spans 16 residues. Germline V gene data show CDR1 as LNHNV and CDR2 as YYDKDF (reference sequence). The CDR3 loop reads CATSPGGVVPYSEQFF. The CDR3 DNA sequence: TGTGCCACCAGCCCTGGGGGGGTGGTCCCCTACAGTGAGCAGTTCTTC. Variable domain in full (rest from reference TRBV15 and TRBJ2-1): DAMVIQNPRYQVTQFGKPVTLSCSQTLNHNVMYWYQQKSSQAPKLLFHYYDKDFNNEADTPDNFQSRRPNTSFCFLDIRSPGLGDTAMYLCATSPGGVVPYSEQFFGPGTRLTVL.

This clonotype has just a few counts. V is TRBV14 and J is TRBJ2-2; TRBD2 matches at 8 bases. The CDR3 covers 16 residues. Germline CDR1 SGHDN, CDR2 FVKESK. V gave up 2 bases and J gave up 3 bases; unmatched junction bases: 5. This CDR3 reads CASSQLGGAYTGELFF. In DNA form, the CDR3 reads TGTGCCAGCAGCCAACTCGGGGGGGCCTACACCGGGGAGCTGTTTTTT.

This clonotype was detected ten times or more. The CDR3 DNA reads TGTGCCAGCAGCTTAGCCGGGACGGCCTCCTACGAGCAGTACTTC. Protein product: CASSLAGTASYEQYF. J is TRBJ2-7 and V is TRBV7-2; D is tentatively TRBD1 or TRBD2 (5 bases each). The CDR3 covers 15 residues. V was trimmed by 0 bases and J by 0 bases, leaving 9 bases between them. Germline CDR1 SGHTA, CDR2 FQGNSA.

This chain joins TRBV20-1 and TRBJ2-7; TRBD2 might be the D (6 bases). The CDR3 consists of 13 residues. V was clipped by 4 bases and J by 2 bases, with 12 bases between them. The germline gives CDR1 DFQATT, CDR2 SNEGSKA (reference sequence). The CDR3, as DNA: TGCAGTGCTACCCGGGACTCCGCCTACGAGCAGTACTTC. Amino acid sequence: CSATRDSAYEQYF.

This clonotype was detected ten times or more. This chain links TRBV28 with TRBJ2-3; 8 bases line up with TRBD2. The trim removed 6 bases at V and 4 bases at J, leaving 9 bases unmatched. Germline CDR1 reads MDHEN; CDR2 reads SYDVKM. There are 15 residues in the CDR3. The CDR3 loop reads CASRRSGGGADTQYF. The CDR3 DNA sequence: TGTGCCAGCAGACGGAGCGGGGGTGGCGCAGATACGCAGTATTTT.

This clonotype was counted many times. This chain links TRBV7-9 with TRBJ2-1, with no clear D. Trimming removed 5 bases at V and 7 bases at J, with 9 bases between. CDR3 size: 12 residues. The germline V gene encodes CDR1 SEHNR and CDR2 FQNEAQ (reference sequence). CDR3 sequence: CASSRLGNEQFF. The CDR3, as DNA: TGTGCCAGCAGCCGACTGGGGAATGAGCAGTTCTTC.

The chain carries TRBV6-6 and TRBJ2-7; no definite D call. This CDR3 comprises 13 residues. Trimming stripped 0 bases from V and 3 bases from J, with 6 bases between. Germline V CDR1 and CDR2: MNHNY, SVGAGI (reference sequence). This CDR3 is CASSYSANYEQYF. The DNA for the CDR3 is TGTGCCAGCAGTTACTCCGCCAACTACGAGCAGTACTTC.